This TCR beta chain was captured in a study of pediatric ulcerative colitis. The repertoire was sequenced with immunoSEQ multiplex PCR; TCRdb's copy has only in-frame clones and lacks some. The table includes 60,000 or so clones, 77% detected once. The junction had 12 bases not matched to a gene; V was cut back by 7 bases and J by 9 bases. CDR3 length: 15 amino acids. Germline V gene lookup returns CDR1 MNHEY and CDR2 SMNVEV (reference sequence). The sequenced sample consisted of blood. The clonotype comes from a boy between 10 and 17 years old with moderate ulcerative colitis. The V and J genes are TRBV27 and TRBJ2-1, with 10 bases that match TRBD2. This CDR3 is CASTLRAGGPGEQFF. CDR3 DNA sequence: TGTGCCAGCACCCTCCGAGCGGGAGGGCCTGGTGAGCAGTTCTTC.